This T cell receptor (beta chain) originates from a study of beta chain features in type 1 diabetes. The CDR3 spans 13 residues. Germline V gene sequence: CDR1 SEHNR, CDR2 FQNEAQ (reference sequence). The V and J ends lost 5 bases and 3 bases respectively, with 11 bases between them. Notes on this clone: The antigen is undetermined.

Findings and caveats of the study: Fewer insertions but more deletions were seen at VDJ junctions in type 1 diabetes patients. In comparison with healthy donors, patients had naive, central memory and Treg TCRB repertoires that appeared more similar. Type 1 diabetes patients had moderately but significantly shorter TCRB CDR3s in all four CD4+ subsets. Highly expressing activated T cells could be over-counted with a cDNA template.

Expressed TCRB transcripts were sequenced because the entire RNA isolate underwent reverse transcription. The protocol was immunoSEQ multiplex PCR, while the TCRdb copy is restricted to in-frame clones and leaves out a portion. The table has a few hundred thousand clones, roughly 30% seen once. This clonotype originated in a man aged 18-30 years in good health. Sequenced sample: naive CD4+ T cells from blood. The rearrangement links TRBV7-9 to TRBJ2-7; possible D gene TRBD2, 5 bases. The CDR3 sequence: CASSQLGNYEQYF. CDR3 DNA sequence: TGTGCCAGCAGCCAACTAGGAAACTACGAGCAGTACTTC.